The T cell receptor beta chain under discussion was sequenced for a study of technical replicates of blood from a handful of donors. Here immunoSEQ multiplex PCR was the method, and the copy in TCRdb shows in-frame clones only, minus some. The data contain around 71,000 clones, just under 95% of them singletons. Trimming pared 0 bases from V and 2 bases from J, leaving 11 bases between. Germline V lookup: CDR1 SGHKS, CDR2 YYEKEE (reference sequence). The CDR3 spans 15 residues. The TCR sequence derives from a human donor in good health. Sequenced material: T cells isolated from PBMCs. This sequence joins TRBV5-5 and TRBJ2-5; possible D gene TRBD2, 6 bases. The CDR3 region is CASSLAGLDQETQYF. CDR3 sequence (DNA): TGTGCCAGCAGCTTGGCGGGACTTGATCAAGAGACCCAGTACTTC.